Sequencing of this T cell receptor (beta chain) was carried out in a study of cytotoxic CD8 clonotypes in ibrutinib-treated CLL. Background on the study: Across the patients, roughly 10 were relapsed/refractory, about 14 treatment-naive and approximately 17 IGHV unmutated. Response samples were taken after a median of approximately 12 months on treatment, range 6 to 36. Samples showed on average approximately 260,000 productive templates and 94,082 productive rearrangements. General study findings and limits: While tracking circulating CD8+ T-cell counts, baseline clonality exceeded that of age-matched healthy donors.

Some clones are missing from TCRdb's copy, which holds only in-frame ones; the method was immunoSEQ multiplex PCR. Of about 80,000 clones detected, 70% to 80% appear once; the ten largest clones hold about 4.8%. The CDR3 contains 17 residues. J was trimmed by 4 bases and V by 4 bases; bases with no gene match: 6. CDR1 is SGHAT, CDR2 FQDESV, per germline (reference sequence). This clone was observed a few times. Its antigen is undetermined. J is TRBJ2-5 and V is TRBV11-1; the match to TRBD2 covers 16 bases. The source of this sequence is a human donor with chronic lymphocytic leukemia. The sample here was PBMCs, taken after 12 months of ibrutinib treatment. Here the CDR3 DNA reads TGTGCCAGCAGCTCGGGACTAGCGGGAGGGGGCCGAGAGACCCAGTACTTC. This gives the protein CASSSGLAGGGRETQYF. The full variable domain, rest sourced from reference TRBV11-1 and TRBJ2-5, is EAEVAQSPRYKITEKSQAVAFWCDPISGHATLYWYRQILGQGPELLVQFQDESVVDDSQLPKDRFSAERLKGVDSTLKIQPAELGDSAMYLCASSSGLAGGGRETQYFGPGTRLLVL.